This entry describes one T cell receptor beta chain. The entry originates in a study of blood T cell repertoires in COVID-19. TCRdb's table, derived via immunoSEQ multiplex PCR, lists solely in-frame clones and lacks some. Of around 330,000 clones listed, 88% are singletons. The ends lost 4 bases at V and 6 bases at J; junction bases unmatched: 5. Germline CDR1 is LNHNV and CDR2 is YYDKDF (reference sequence). The CDR3 length is 13 residues. The chain joins TRBV15 to TRBJ2-7, with 8 nucleotides matching TRBD1. The sequenced sample was peripheral blood. This receptor was identified in a woman aged 50 to 60 with active or convalescent COVID-19. The CDR3 DNA reads TGTGCCACCAGCAACAGGGGGGATGGCGAGCAGTACTTC. It is translated as CATSNRGDGEQYF. Supplemented by reference TRBV15 and TRBJ2-7, the full variable domain reads DAMVIQNPRYQVTQFGKPVTLSCSQTLNHNVMYWYQQKSSQAPKLLFHYYDKDFNNEADTPDNFQSRRPNTSFCFLDIRSPGLGDTAMYLCATSNRGDGEQYFGPGTRLTVT.